The T cell receptor beta chain under discussion was sequenced for a study of post-analysis software for immune sequencing data (dated by TCRdb to the mid-2010s). In the study overall: Relapsing-remitting, secondary progressive and progressive-relapsing multiple sclerosis were recorded as disease courses, and subtype annotation was lacking for some patients. The multiple sclerosis patient repertoires were compared with 11 previously published healthy control repertoires from donors aged roughly 6 to 25 years. A subset of samples was prepared in parallel using single-end sample barcoding, then pooled and co-amplified after Illumina adapter ligation.

Study-level results and caveats: The control group was slightly older than the multiple sclerosis patient group. Strong co-clustering of samples prepared in the same batch was shown by direct clustering with F measure, prompting a batch-effect correction. Multiple sclerosis patients had significantly lower normalized Chao1 diversity than controls, a result that suggests substantial peripheral T-cell clonal expansion. Four or five TRBV segments, including TRBV5-6, TRBV5-1 and TRBV20-1, were significantly more frequent in patients than controls.

TCR beta repertoires were profiled from peripheral blood of 13 young patients with multiple sclerosis to demonstrate the VDJtools post-analysis software. Multiple sclerosis patients were children and adolescents aged about 6 to 16 years. The library was generated by PCR. The instrument was an Illumina HiSeq 2500. Unique molecular identifiers were incorporated into TCR beta cDNA libraries to reduce PCR and sequencing biases. Every 1 to 10 million input T cells yielded roughly 500,000 cDNA molecules, meaning each molecule approximated one T cell. The patient libraries were prepared and sequenced using the same protocol as the earlier healthy control dataset. Within a given batch, samples were prepared together, multiplexed and sequenced on the same HiSeq lane. Per the authors' processing: MIGEC was used to process the raw barcoded reads, and molecular identifier groups with only a single read were discarded before consensus assembly and CDR3 extraction. VDJtools was used for post-analysis of the clonotype tables, with diversity normalized by down-sampling every dataset to the smallest sample size. In repertoire overlap clustering, CDR3 amino acid sequences, but not nucleotide sequences, were matched to correct batch-related cross-sample contamination. TCRdb's own reprocessing of the public reads used fastp at Q25 and MiXCR and kept productive beta chains. Every entry covers one CDR3 protein and lists the most common genes and DNA from its rows. TCRdb's processing, not the authors' own work, is the source of the V and J calls. For this sample the table gives some 450,000 distinct CDR3 sequences, of which around 40% were detected only once. The ten largest clonotypes hold 9% to 13% of the sample.

The CDR3, cysteine through phenylalanine, is 16 amino acids long. The only DNA kept is the CDR3, 48 bases in frame from the first base. Trimming leaves V shorter by 5 bases and J shorter by 2 bases, with the junction holding 12 bases beyond the gene matches. The CDR1 and CDR2 encoded by the germline V gene (reference sequence) are SEHNR and FQNEAQ. As concerns this clonotype: The antigen this receptor binds is unknown. No quality values exist for individual bases; no much larger clone is one base distant.

This TCR was sampled from a girl between 5 and 17 years old with multiple sclerosis. The sample comprised blood. The chain was built from TRBV7-9 and TRBJ2-7, with 7 bases matching TRBD1. The DNA sequence is as follows: TGTGCCAGCAGCCTACCCGGACAGGAGGATACCTACGAGCAGTACTTC. The encoded protein is CASSLPGQEDTYEQYF. The variable domain in full, with residues beyond the CDR3 obtained from the reference TRBV7-9 and TRBJ2-7 genes, is DTGVSQNPRHKITKRGQNVTFRCDPISEHNRLYWYRQTLGQGPEFLTYFQNEAQLEKSRLLSDRFSAERPKGSFSTLEIQRTEQGDSAMYLCASSLPGQEDTYEQYFGPGTRLTVT.